These 6 T cell receptor beta chains originate from one sample sequenced in a study of T cell repertoires in cytomegalovirus infection. Their antigen targets remain unknown. TCRdb passed the reads through MiXCR, listing each CDR3 protein once. The sample consists of tens of thousands of distinct CDR3 sequences, 20% to 25% of them appearing once. The sample was CD8+ T cells from cultured PBMCs, taken from culture after CMV antigen stimulation. These receptor sequences come from a human donor in good health (CMV status not recorded). Some clones in this sample may be carry-over from other donors' samples.

This CDR3 is CASSLVAVNEQFF. The CDR3 coding sequence is TGTGCCAGCAGTTTGGTCGCCGTCAATGAGCAGTTCTTC. This chain uses TRBV12-3 or TRBV12-4 with TRBJ2-1; no definite D call. This CDR3 comprises 13 residues. V was pared by 3 bases and J by 6 bases, with 9 bases between.

This clonotype was found a few times. The chain recombines TRBV10-1 with TRBJ2-3; 7 positions match TRBD2. The CDR3 runs 14 residues. CDR1 is WNHNN, CDR2 SYGVQD, per germline (reference sequence). The junction had 3 bases not matched to a gene; V was cut back by 2 bases and J by 4 bases. CDR3 coding DNA: TGCGCCAGCAGTGAGGCTAGCGGCCCAGATACGCAGTATTTT. Translated: CASSEASGPDTQYF.

The CDR3 coding sequence is TGTGCCAGCAGCCCCGAAGGGTCTCATTTCGAGCAGTACTTC. Translating it yields CASSPEGSHFEQYF. The chain has TRBV7-8 and TRBJ2-7; D unclear. Germline values: CDR1 SGHVS, CDR2 FQNEAQ. The V end was cut by 5 bases, the J end by 6 bases, with 17 bases between. CDR3 size: 14 residues.

This chain uses TRBV6-2 or TRBV6-3 with TRBJ2-5; possible D gene TRBD1, 6 bases. The CDR3 length is 13 residues. Germline V gene sequence: CDR1 MNHEY, CDR2 SVGEGT. The V gene lost 4 bases and the J gene lost 2 bases, with 8 bases spanning the gap. CDR3 protein: CASSWTAQETQYF. The CDR3 DNA reads TGTGCCAGCAGTTGGACAGCACAAGAGACCCAGTACTTC.

The chain recombines TRBV7-2 with TRBJ2-7; 7 nucleotides line up with TRBD2. Germline CDR1 is SGHTA and CDR2 is FQGNSA. The CDR3 is 16 amino acids. V lost 1 base and J lost 2; bases outside the gene matches: 8. The CDR3 sequence is CASSLGEGQTTYEQYF. CDR3 DNA sequence: TGTGCCAGCAGCTTAGGGGAGGGGCAGACGACCTACGAGCAGTACTTC.

By share of the sample, this clonotype is medium-sized. This chain links TRBV7-9 with TRBJ2-2, with TRBD2 matching over 8 bases. The CDR3 is 17 amino acids. After removal of 1 base from V and 1 base from J, the junction contained 5 bases not matched to a gene. CDR1 is SEHNR, CDR2 FQNEAQ, per germline (reference sequence). The CDR3 reads CASSLVGLAGNTGELFF. CDR3 nucleotides: TGTGCCAGCAGCTTAGTTGGGCTAGCGGGGAACACCGGGGAGCTGTTTTTT.